This record covers a single T cell receptor beta chain. These data are taken from a study of OX40 agonist ivuxolimab in advanced cancers. Only in-frame clones appear in the TCRdb table, and some are missing; sequencing was by immunoSEQ multiplex PCR. This table has approximately 68,000 clones, around 87% appearing once. Germline V gene sequence: CDR1 KGHSH, CDR2 LQKENI. The ends were cut back, 8 bases at V and 6 bases at J, with 22 bases in the middle. The length of the CDR3 is 15 residues. This TCR derives from an adult with an advanced solid tumor such as melanoma, head and neck, liver or kidney cancer. The input for sequencing was CD4+ or CD8+ T cells sorted from blood, taken in a trial of the OX40 agonist ivuxolimab. The chain carries TRBV18 and TRBJ1-1, with a possible D match to TRBD1 (5 bases). CDR3 in amino acids: CASQPGGASRAEAFF. In DNA form, the CDR3 reads TGTGCCAGCCAACCCGGAGGGGCCAGTAGGGCTGAAGCTTTCTTT. Based on the CDR3 plus reference TRBV18 and TRBJ1-1, the full variable domain is NAGVMQNPRHLVRRRGQEARLRCSPMKGHSHVYWYRQLPEEGLKFMVYLQKENIIDESGMPKERFSAEFPKEGPSILRIQQVVRGDSAAYFCASQPGGASRAEAFFGQGTRLTVV.